This T cell receptor beta chain stems from a study of cytomegalovirus exposure and HLA in healthy donors. On this clone: Its antigen is currently unknown.

CDR1 ENHRY and CDR2 SYGVKD come from the germline V gene. With 5 bases clipped from V and 0 bases from J, the junction kept 9 bases outside the gene matches. CDR3 size: 18 residues. Regarding the study as a whole: Rarity held for most TCR sequences, but there were some public TCRs that occurred in many donors. It was found in a later analysis that first-cohort TCR clusters tended to co-occur in the 90 to 150 validation repertoires. The authors enumerated some 160 TCR beta chains as linked to cytomegalovirus. In vitro work confirmed that a few CMV-associated chains recognize CMV antigens.

Libraries were prepared by immunoSEQ multiplex PCR; TCRdb keeps only in-frame clonotypes and omits some of them. Of tens of thousands of clones in the sample, 90% are singletons; the top ten hold about 0.95%. This chain uses TRBV10-3 with TRBJ2-3; TRBD2 matches at 12 bases. The sequencing sample was made of PBMCs. The origin of this receptor is a man between 18 and 35 years old in good health and CMV-seronegative. The CDR3 spells CAISPSSGRALSTDTQYF. CDR3 sequence (DNA): TGTGCCATCAGTCCCTCTAGCGGGAGGGCCTTAAGCACAGATACGCAGTATTTT.